This T cell receptor beta chain is from a study of beta chain features in type 1 diabetes. Study-wide results and limits: Fewer insertions but more deletions were seen at VDJ junctions in type 1 diabetes patients. TCRB CDR3s from Type 1 diabetes patients were moderately but significantly shorter in all four CD4+ subsets. Patients showed naive, central memory and Treg TCRB repertoires that appeared more similar than those of healthy donors. Cells with high TCR expression could be over-represented when cDNA is sequenced.

CDR1 and CDR2 from the germline V gene are MNHEY and SMNVEV (reference sequence). Trimming cost V 3 bases and J 9 bases; bases outside gene matches: 8. The CDR3 runs 15 residues. For this clone: No antigen is known for it.

The authors reverse transcribed all of the isolated RNA, so sequencing captured expressed TCRB transcripts. Data came from immunoSEQ multiplex PCR; TCRdb stores just in-frame clones and leaves some out. The sample shows approximately 240,000 clones, 15% to 20% of them seen only once. The rearrangement uses TRBV27 and TRBJ2-1, with TRBD2 identical over 10 bases. Material: naive CD4+ T cells from blood. This sequence was found in a young man with type 1 diabetes. The CDR3 DNA is TGTGCCAGCAGTTTGATGCTAGCGGGAGTATCTGAGCAGTTCTTC. This translates into CASSLMLAGVSEQFF.